The 25 T cell receptor beta chains listed next were all sequenced from one sample in a study of CD8 T cells in Susac syndrome. An input of 0.5 to 1 ug of RNA was subjected to reverse transcription using random hexamers. TCRdb processed the immunoSEQ multiplex PCR reads anew with MiXCR; each CDR3 protein has one entry. The profile shows about 60,000 distinct CDR3 sequences, roughly 94% of them singletons. The material sequenced was CD8+ T cells from PBMCs. Receptor source: a human donor with multiple sclerosis.

The chain couples TRBV20-1 to TRBJ1-2, with 10 bases lining up with TRBD1. CDR3 length equals 16 residues. Per the germline V gene, CDR1 is DFQATT and CDR2 is SNEGSKA (reference sequence). With V trimmed by 5 bases and J by 1 base, 10 bases remained unmatched. The CDR3 region has the DNA TGCAGTGCTCCCGGGACAGGGGACAATTATAACTATGGCTACACCTTC. Protein product: CSAPGTGDNYNYGYTF.

The chain employs TRBV4-3 and TRBJ1-1, with 7 bases that match TRBD1. Trimming cost V 1 base and J 1 base; bases outside gene matches: 3. Germline CDR1 reads LGHNA; CDR2 reads YSLEER. CDR3 length equals 15 residues. Written as DNA, the CDR3 is TGCGCCAGCAGCCAAGGGGGACAGCCGAACACTGAAGCTTTCTTT. This encodes CASSQGGQPNTEAFF.

V usage is TRBV3-1 and J usage is TRBJ2-3; D not resolved. Trimming took 0 bases from V and 2 from J, leaving 12 bases between them. The V gene's germline CDR1 is LGHDT and CDR2 YNNKEL (reference sequence). The CDR3 length is 16 residues. The CDR3 loop reads CASSQDEGRNTDTQYF. In DNA form, the CDR3 reads TGTGCCAGCAGCCAAGATGAAGGGCGTAACACAGATACGCAGTATTTT.

This clonotype was recorded once. The chain couples TRBV21-1 to TRBJ2-7. TRBV21-1 counts as a pseudogene. The CDR3 loop spans 15 amino acids. CDR3: CASSKELEVEGEQYF. The CDR3 region has the DNA TGTGCCAGCAGCAAAGAGCTAGAGGTGGAAGGCGAGCAGTACTTC.

The chain links TRBV28 to TRBJ2-3, with TRBD2 matching over 7 bases. This CDR3 is 14 amino acids long. J lost 1 base, V lost 2 bases, and 0 bases had no gene match. The V gene's germline CDR1 is MDHEN and CDR2 SYDVKM. CDR3 loop: CASSLAGGTDTQYF. The CDR3 DNA reads TGTGCCAGCAGTTTAGCGGGGGGCACAGATACGCAGTATTTT.

The chain carries TRBV19 and TRBJ2-6, with TRBD2 matching 9 bases. V lost 3 bases to trimming and J lost 4 bases; unmatched junction nucleotides: 4. The length of the CDR3 is 16 residues. Germline V CDR1 and CDR2: LNHDA, SQIVND (reference sequence). DNA of the CDR3: TGTGCCAGTAGTATGGCGGGAGGGCGAGGGGCCAACGTCCTGACTTTC. This gives the protein CASSMAGGRGANVLTF. Filled out from reference TRBV19 and TRBJ2-6, the complete variable domain reads DGGITQSPKYLFRKEGQNVTLSCEQNLNHDAMYWYRQDPGQGLRLIYYSQIVNDFQKGDIAEGYSVSREKKESFPLTVTSAQKNPTAFYLCASSMAGGRGANVLTFGAGSRLTVL.

This chain connects TRBV2 to TRBJ2-3, with a possible D match to TRBD2 (6 bases). CDR3 size: 16 residues. Germline values: CDR1 SNHLY, CDR2 FYNNEI. Trimming cost V 5 bases and J 2 bases, with 17 bases left between them. The CDR3 DNA follows: TGTGCCAGCAGTCCGGCCACGGACTATTACACAGATACGCAGTATTTT. Residues: CASSPATDYYTDTQYF.

The V call is TRBV27, the J call TRBJ2-1; weak D call: TRBD2 (6 bases). The V end was cut by 6 bases, the J end by 9 bases, with 18 bases between. Per germline, CDR1 MNHEY and CDR2 SMNVEV (reference sequence). The CDR3 spans 14 residues. The CDR3 bases are TGTGCCAGCAGCTCGGTCGGGACTCTTGGTGAGCAGTTCTTC. As protein: CASSSVGTLGEQFF.

V usage is TRBV12-3 or TRBV12-4 and J usage is TRBJ2-5; unclear D gene. V was clipped by 7 bases and J by 5 bases, with 14 bases between them. This CDR3 is 13 amino acids long. The CDR3 bases are TGTGCCAGCACCCCTGCCGAGGATGAGACCCAGTACTTC. Its protein is CASTPAEDETQYF.

The rearrangement links TRBV4-1 to TRBJ1-5; D uncertain. Trimming removed 5 bases from V and 0 bases from J, with 11 bases in between. CDR3 length equals 15 residues. Germline-derived CDR1 and CDR2 are MGHRA and YSYEKL. Here the CDR3 DNA reads TGCGCCAGCAGCTCGGGCCCTTATAGCAATCAGCCCCAGCATTTT. Encoded protein: CASSSGPYSNQPQHF.

This chain uses TRBV15 with TRBJ2-1; TRBD2 aligns across 10 bases. Germline CDR1 is LNHNV and CDR2 is YYDKDF (reference sequence). There are 15 residues in the CDR3. The V gene end was trimmed by 3 bases and the J gene end by 5 bases; junction bases not matched to a gene: 4. In DNA, the CDR3 is TGTGCCACCAGCAGCAGCGGGAGGGCTAACAATGAGCAGTTCTTC. Its protein product is CATSSSGRANNEQFF.

The V gene is TRBV28, the J gene TRBJ1-1, with unresolved D. Trimming cost V 0 bases and J 0 bases, with 14 bases left between them. The CDR3 loop spans 17 amino acids. Germline V lookup: CDR1 MDHEN, CDR2 SYDVKM. In DNA form, the CDR3 reads TGTGCCAGCAGTTTATGGTCAGAGGGAGCGATGAACACTGAAGCTTTCTTT. It codes for CASSLWSEGAMNTEAFF.

V is TRBV12-3 or TRBV12-4 and J is TRBJ2-5, with D tentatively TRBD2 (7 bases). V shed 3 bases and J shed 1 base, with 9 bases lying between them. This CDR3 region has 14 residues. Written as DNA, the CDR3 is TGTGCCAGCAGTTTCGCGGGGGCCCAAGAGACCCAGTACTTC. Translated, it gives CASSFAGAQETQYF.

CDR3 protein: CSVHLSANTGELFF. DNA for the CDR3: TGCAGCGTTCATTTATCGGCGAACACCGGGGAGCTGTTTTTT. This chain uses TRBV29-1 with TRBJ2-2; D gene unclear. Trimming left V 5 bases short and J 0 bases short, with 10 bases between. The CDR3 length is 14 residues. The germline V gene encodes CDR1 SQVTM and CDR2 ANQGSEA.

The rearrangement joins TRBV29-1 to TRBJ2-7; D unresolved. CDR3 length: 13 amino acids. Germline V CDR1 and CDR2: SQVTM, ANQGSEA. Trimming stripped 4 bases from V and 3 bases from J, with 13 bases between. CDR3 in DNA: TGCAGCGTTGTGGGCCCACCTTTCTACGAGCAGTACTTC. It translates to CSVVGPPFYEQYF.

The chain links TRBV18 to TRBJ2-3; D is unclear. Trimming cost V 8 bases and J 2 bases, with 8 bases left between them. CDR1 and CDR2 from the germline V gene are KGHSH and LQKENI. This CDR3 comprises 12 residues. CDR3 nucleotides: TGTGCCAGCCCCGATCCCACAGATACGCAGTATTTT. It encodes CASPDPTDTQYF.

CDR3 sequence: CASELAGLGTDTQYF. The CDR3 DNA follows: TGTGCCAGCGAACTAGCGGGGCTCGGAACAGATACGCAGTATTTT. V usage is TRBV30 and J usage is TRBJ2-3; TRBD2 aligns across 10 bases. The CDR3 has 15 amino acids. Germline loops: CDR1 GTSNPN, CDR2 SVGIG (reference sequence). The V and J ends lost 8 bases and 3 bases, in that order; junction bases with no gene match: 11.

The rearrangement links TRBV7-9 to TRBJ2-7; no clear D. Trimming shortened V by 1 base and J by 0 bases, and 7 bases separated the two germline ends. CDR3 size: 14 residues. The germline V gene encodes CDR1 SEHNR and CDR2 FQNEAQ (reference sequence). The CDR3 DNA follows: TGTGCCAGCAGCTTAGATGGCGGCTCCTACGAGCAGTACTTC. It encodes CASSLDGGSYEQYF. Full variable domain (missing parts from reference TRBV7-9 and TRBJ2-7): DTGVSQNPRHKITKRGQNVTFRCDPISEHNRLYWYRQTLGQGPEFLTYFQNEAQLEKSRLLSDRFSAERPKGSFSTLEIQRTEQGDSAMYLCASSLDGGSYEQYFGPGTRLTVT.

The V gene is TRBV5-1, the J gene TRBJ2-7, with unresolved D. There are 15 residues in the CDR3. The germline gives CDR1 SGHRS, CDR2 YFSETQ. The V gene lost 4 bases and the J gene lost 0 bases, with 14 bases spanning the gap. CDR3 sequence reads: CASSPSRQYSYEQYF. Written as DNA, the CDR3 is TGCGCCAGCAGCCCCAGCCGGCAATACTCCTACGAGCAGTACTTC.

The chain carries TRBV5-4 and TRBJ1-1; no firm D call. This CDR3 has 14 amino acids. V was pared by 5 bases and J by 0 bases, with 11 bases between. In germline, CDR1 is SGHNT, CDR2 YYREEE (reference sequence). The CDR3 spells CASSLTALNTEAFF. CDR3 DNA sequence: TGTGCCAGCAGTTTGACGGCCTTGAACACTGAAGCTTTCTTT.

The genes are TRBV7-6 and TRBJ2-2, with D unresolved. CDR3 length: 11 residues. The V end lost 6 bases, the J end lost 6 bases, and 5 bases lay between the germline ends. Germline lookup yields CDR1 SGHVS and CDR2 FNYEAQ. CDR3 protein: CASSLAGELFF. DNA of the CDR3: TGTGCCAGCAGTTTGGCCGGGGAGCTGTTTTTT.

J is TRBJ2-7 and V is TRBV19, with 9 bases identical to TRBD1. CDR1 is LNHDA, CDR2 SQIVND, per germline (reference sequence). CDR3 length: 15 residues. V lost 3 bases to trimming and J lost 4 bases; unmatched junction nucleotides: 7. CDR3 DNA: TGTGCCAGTAGTATCGGGACAGGGCCCCGATACGAGCAGTACTTC. Translating gives CASSIGTGPRYEQYF.

The chain uses TRBV12-3 or TRBV12-4 and TRBJ1-1, with TRBD1 matching over 7 bases. This CDR3 spans 16 amino acids. After removal of 1 base from V and 6 bases from J, the junction contained 11 bases not matched to a gene. The CDR3 DNA reads as TGTGCCAGCAGTTTAGGAGGGGGCGCATGGCCGCCTGAAGCTTTCTTT. The encoded protein is CASSLGGGAWPPEAFF.

The V call is TRBV30, the J call TRBJ1-2; tentatively, D is TRBD1 (5 bases). The length of the CDR3 is 14 residues. Germline CDR1 GTSNPN, CDR2 SVGIG (reference sequence). The V gene lost 3 bases and the J gene lost 6 bases, with 17 bases spanning the gap. CDR3 sequence: CAWSLVGGVNGYTF. The CDR3 bases are TGTGCCTGGAGCCTCGTCGGAGGGGTGAATGGCTACACCTTC.

The rearrangement links TRBV7-9 to TRBJ2-1; D is undetermined. Trimming removed 3 bases from V and 8 bases from J, with 11 bases in between. The CDR3 contains 13 residues. Germline V gene data show CDR1 as SEHNR and CDR2 as FQNEAQ (reference sequence). CDR3 coding DNA: TGTGCCAGCAGCTTTCCCCTAACCGATGAGCAGTTCTTC. Its translation is CASSFPLTDEQFF.